Described below is a single TCR beta chain sequence and its context. No antigen is known for it. Base qualities were left out, and no much larger clone turns up one base away. The time point label on this specimen signifies: blood from clinic visit 5 months post-surgery; TSC patient then seizure free. The surgery cases with the highest brain T cell transcript signatures were chosen for TCR beta chain sequencing of brain tissue, and also of blood when blood was available. Before surgery, patients had received at least one anti-epileptic drug. The TCR-sequenced patients were children whose drug-resistant epilepsy was caused by tuberous sclerosis complex, focal cortical dysplasia, Rasmussen encephalitis or hemimegalencephaly. The Monarch genomic DNA purification kit was used to extract bulk genomic DNA from unsorted brain tissue and whole blood. These data are taken from a study of brain T cells in children with intractable seizures (dated by TCRdb to the early 2020s). Study-wide context: Resected brain tissue from roughly 53 pediatric epilepsy surgery cases was first screened for immune gene transcripts using a NanoString immunology panel. Among the approximately twelve selected surgery cases, pre-surgery blood was additionally sequenced for eight, leaving four cases with brain tissue only. General conclusions and limits of the study: Viral specificity was inferred solely from CDR3 sequence similarity, and the HCMV serostatus of the patients was not known. Because pre- and post-surgery blood were sequenced to different depths, clones absent from the pre-surgery sample may reflect undersampling.

TCR beta chain sequences were generated from genomic DNA using the immunoSEQ assay. On the study's bioinformatics: CDR3 sequences that did not begin with the conserved framework cysteine at position 104 were removed by hand. To get clonality, the normalized Shannon's Diversity Index was subtracted from one, giving values from 0 (maximal diversity) to 1 (oligoclonal). Differences in the frequency of the same CDR3 between samples, such as brain versus blood, were assessed with chi-squared comparison-of-proportions tests. Public clonotypes were identified through searches of immuneACCESS, and similarity to known antiviral clonotypes was evaluated with the VDJdb browser. TCRdb took this table from immuneACCESS and kept in-frame rearrangements with V and J called. Such tables lack part of the clones; where checked against another copy, unresolved V genes explain under half of the gap, and the rest is unexplained. V, J and clone size were drawn from that table, and D and trimming were deduced from the DNA. Present in this sample are 300,000 to 400,000 clones, over 90% of which were seen just once. The ten largest clones capture roughly 6% of the sample.

CDR1 and CDR2, per the germline V gene (reference sequence), are LGHDT and YNNKEL. The CDR3, cysteine through phenylalanine, is 15 amino acids long. Just CDR3 DNA is preserved here, 45 bases in frame from base 1. V has 4 bases trimmed and J has 6 bases trimmed; junction bases matching no gene number 3. This receptor was obtained from a boy in the first two years of life with tuberous sclerosis and intractable seizures. Specimen: peripheral blood, collected around 5 months after surgery. The V and J segments used are TRBV3-1 (or the pseudogene TRBV3-2) and TRBJ2-1, with 13 bases matching TRBD2. CDR3 sequence: CASSRRLAGGNEQFF. The base sequence is TGTGCCAGCAGCCGAAGACTAGCGGGGGGCAATGAGCAGTTCTTC.